The 26 T cell receptor beta chains given below trace back to one sample, sequenced in a study of blood T cells in healthy people across ages. Primers used in a second PCR of roughly 6 to 12 cycles were a sample-barcoded 5' primer and a J-beta primer mix. TCRdb independently ran MiXCR on the 5' RACE reads; one entry per CDR3 protein. Of more than 1 million distinct CDR3 sequences listed, 35% to 50% are singletons. Input material: blood. The receptors were gathered from an older woman in good health.

The chain links TRBV12-3 or TRBV12-4 to TRBJ1-6; D is unclear. The CDR3 sequence is 15 residues long. With 2 bases removed from V and 7 bases from J, the gap between germline ends came to 12 bases. The CDR3 bases are TGTGCCAGCAGTTTATCACGGGCTTTCAATTCACCCCTCCACTTT. This codes for CASSLSRAFNSPLHF.

This clonotype has more than one count but fewer than ten. V is TRBV19 and J is TRBJ2-1; 7 nucleotides line up with TRBD2. Trimming at V came to 1 base and at J to 8 bases, leaving 17 bases not matched to a gene. CDR3 length: 18 residues. Per the germline V gene, CDR1 is LNHDA and CDR2 is SQIVND (reference sequence). Here the CDR3 DNA reads TGTGCCAGTAGTATAGTCCCGATGGGCGGGAGTGTCCCGCATGAGCAGTTCTTC. As protein: CASSIVPMGGSVPHEQFF.

This sequence joins TRBV10-3 and TRBJ1-4; D gene unclear. With 4 bases removed from V and 8 bases from J, the gap between germline ends came to 14 bases. This CDR3 comprises 14 residues. CDR1 and CDR2 from the germline V gene are ENHRY and SYGVKD. The CDR3, as DNA: TGTGCCATCAGTGGAGGAGACTCAGGCGAAAAACTGTTTTTT. Protein product: CAISGGDSGEKLFF.

In its sample, this clonotype was seen a few times. The V call is TRBV12-3 or TRBV12-4, the J call TRBJ2-7, with 10 bases identical to TRBD2. V was pared by 5 bases and J by 1 base, with 5 bases of the junction left unmatched. The CDR3 is 15 amino acids. The CDR3 DNA reads as TGTGCCAGCAGTACCTCTAGCGGGAGTTCCTACGAGCAGTACTTC. It is translated as CASSTSSGSSYEQYF.

J is TRBJ2-4 and V is TRBV11-2; D tentatively fits TRBD1 or TRBD2 (6 bases each). The J call may be in error: the DNA end matches TRBJ2-7 better. This CDR3 has 19 amino acids. Germline lookup yields CDR1 SGHAT and CDR2 FQNNGV. The CDR3 nucleotides read TGTGCCAGCAGCTTCCTTGTGGCGGGAAGCCGTTGGCAGGGGAACGAGCAGTACTTC. Amino acids: CASSFLVAGSRWQGNEQYF.

A note on this clonotype: At one end the junction does not follow the germline gene, possibly because of a read error. V is TRBV25-1 and J is TRBJ2-1, with D perhaps matching TRBD2 (6 bases). Gene TRBJ2-7 matches the end of the DNA better, so the J call may be wrong. The CDR3 is 12 residues long. Germline V gene data show CDR1 as MGHDK and CDR2 as SYGVNS. CDR3 amino acids: CAGSVGGYEQYF. CDR3 sequence (DNA): TGTGCCGGCAGTGTGGGGGGCTACGAGCAGTACTTC.

The rearrangement uses TRBV11-2 and TRBJ2-1, with 7 bases identical to TRBD1. CDR3 size: 13 residues. The junction had 4 bases not matched to a gene; V was cut back by 7 bases and J by 4 bases. In germline, CDR1 is SGHAT, CDR2 FQNNGV. CDR3 sequence: CASTRDRYNEQFF. The DNA for the CDR3 is TGTGCCAGCACCAGGGACAGATACAATGAGCAGTTCTTC.

This clonotype was seen a handful of times. J is TRBJ2-1 and V is TRBV20-1; TRBD2 matches 9 bases. The germline gives CDR1 DFQATT, CDR2 SNEGSKA (reference sequence). The ends lost 1 base at V and 7 bases at J; junction bases unmatched: 17. This CDR3 contains 18 residues. Here the CDR3 DNA reads TGCAGTGCTAGAGCCCTCCGGTCGCGGGAGGGCCTGTGGAATGAGCAGTTCTTC. It translates to CSARALRSREGLWNEQFF.

This clonotype was recorded a few times. The rearrangement links TRBV28 to TRBJ2-3; 10 nucleotides agree with TRBD2. Per germline, CDR1 MDHEN and CDR2 SYDVKM. The J segment lost 4 bases and the V segment lost 6 bases, leaving 10 bases of the junction unmatched. The CDR3 runs to 16 residues. The CDR3 sequence: CASSSPTLAGADTQYF. The CDR3 DNA reads TGTGCCAGCAGCTCCCCGACTCTAGCGGGAGCAGATACGCAGTATTTT.

The V and J genes are TRBV28 and TRBJ2-7; D tentatively fits TRBD1 or TRBD2 (5 bases each). The CDR3 has 11 residues. V was trimmed by 7 bases and J by 7 bases, leaving 11 bases between them. Germline V gives CDR1 MDHEN, CDR2 SYDVKM. The CDR3 loop is CASTGLREQYF. Written as DNA, the CDR3 is TGTGCCAGCACGGGGCTTCGGGAGCAGTACTTC.

This clonotype was detected only a few times. The chain is built from TRBV20-1 and TRBJ1-5; 7 nucleotides line up with TRBD1. After removal of 3 bases from V and 6 bases from J, the junction contained 11 bases not matched to a gene. Germline V gene lookup returns CDR1 DFQATT and CDR2 SNEGSKA (reference sequence). The CDR3 is 15 amino acids. CDR3 sequence reads: CSASSADRVFQPQHF. For the CDR3, the DNA is TGCAGTGCTAGTTCGGCAGACAGGGTATTTCAGCCCCAGCATTTT.

The rearrangement joins TRBV2 to TRBJ2-6; D is undetermined. CDR3 length equals 15 residues. Germline V gene lookup returns CDR1 SNHLY and CDR2 FYNNEI. Trimming shortened V by 5 bases and J by 1 base, and 9 bases separated the two germline ends. The DNA for the CDR3 is TGTGCCAGCAGTAGGGTGGCATCTGGGGCCAACGTCCTGACTTTC. Translated, it gives CASSRVASGANVLTF.

This clonotype turned up a few times. J is TRBJ2-1 and V is TRBV7-3; the D gene could be TRBD1 or TRBD2 (6 bases each). This CDR3 is built from 15 residues. The V end was cut by 5 bases, the J end by 8 bases, with 19 bases between. Germline loops: CDR1 SGHTA, CDR2 FQGTGA. Written as DNA, the CDR3 is TGTGCCAGCAGCACATCCGGGCCCGGGGGCGATGAGCAGTTCTTC. Translated: CASSTSGPGGDEQFF.

The rearrangement links TRBV18 to TRBJ2-2; D ambiguous. Trimming pared 1 base from V and 2 bases from J, leaving 14 bases between. Germline CDR1 reads KGHSH; CDR2 reads LQKENI. The CDR3 extends over 17 amino acids. CDR3 sequence (DNA): TGTGCCAGCTCACCACGGTATCCAGATCCAAACACCGGGGAGCTGTTTTTT. It codes for CASSPRYPDPNTGELFF.

This chain joins TRBV29-1 and TRBJ2-3, with D perhaps assigned TRBD1 or TRBD2 (5 bases each). The CDR3 spans 15 residues. Germline CDR1 SQVTM, CDR2 ANQGSEA. V gave up 7 bases and J gave up 2 bases, with 19 bases separating them. This CDR3 reads CSARDLSQPTDTQYF. The CDR3 DNA reads TGCAGCGCCCGGGACCTCAGTCAGCCCACAGATACGCAGTATTTT.

This clonotype was seen a handful of times. V is TRBV7-8 and J is TRBJ2-1; weak D call: TRBD1 (5 bases). The J call is doubtful: the DNA matches TRBJ2-7 better. This CDR3 is built from 13 residues. CDR1 and CDR2 (germline): SGHVS, FQNEAQ. CDR3 sequence reads: CASSFSEDNEQYF. In nucleotides, the CDR3 is TGTGCCAGCAGCTTTTCAGAGGACAATGAGCAGTACTTC.

The genes are TRBV6-1 and TRBJ2-1, with D tentatively TRBD1 (6 bases). This CDR3 is built from 13 residues. Germline CDR1 and CDR2: MNHNS and SASEGT. The V end lost 6 bases, the J end lost 12 bases, and 18 bases lay between the germline ends. This chain's CDR3 is CASSQKRGTSQFF. The CDR3 DNA is TGTGCCAGCAGCCAGAAACGTGGGACATCGCAGTTCTTC.

The chain couples TRBV20-1 to TRBJ1-1, with D unclear. Germline lookup yields CDR1 DFQATT and CDR2 SNEGSKA (reference sequence). The CDR3 loop spans 12 amino acids. Between the trimmed V and J ends, which lost 4 bases and 1 base, there was a span of 7 bases. The CDR3 protein is CSAKGPNTEAFF. CDR3 coding DNA: TGCAGTGCTAAGGGCCCGAACACTGAAGCTTTCTTT.

This clonotype was detected a few times. The chain is built from TRBV18 and TRBJ2-5, with D maybe TRBD2 (5 bases). The CDR3 is 14 residues long. Trimming shortened V by 0 bases and J by 4 bases, and 9 bases separated the two germline ends. Germline CDR1 reads KGHSH; CDR2 reads LQKENI. This CDR3 reads CASSPPTSGETQYF. CDR3 sequence (DNA): TGTGCCAGCTCACCACCGACCAGCGGAGAGACCCAGTACTTC.

This clonotype showed up just a few times. V and J are TRBV3-1 and TRBJ2-3; D perhaps matches TRBD1 (6 bases). V was cut by 2 bases and J by 4 bases, with 13 bases left in between. The germline V gene has CDR1 LGHDT and CDR2 YNNKEL (reference sequence). The CDR3 runs to 15 residues. The CDR3 spells CASSQKVPGADTQYF. The DNA for the CDR3 is TGTGCCAGCAGCCAAAAGGTCCCAGGGGCAGATACGCAGTATTTT.

This clonotype has only a few counts. This rearrangement joins TRBV29-1 to TRBJ2-6; TRBD1 matches 9 bases. Germline CDR1 and CDR2: SQVTM and ANQGSEA. This CDR3 is built from 16 residues. V shed 6 bases, J shed 2 bases, and the junction held 8 bases outside the gene matches. CDR3 nucleotides: TGCAGCGTACGACCGGGACAGGGAACTGGGGCCAACGTCCTGACTTTC. Translating gives CSVRPGQGTGANVLTF.

This clonotype turned up a few times. This rearrangement joins TRBV7-2 to TRBJ2-7; D gene ambiguous. The V end lost 1 base, the J end lost 0 bases, and 7 bases lay between the germline ends. The CDR3 totals 14 residues. CDR1 and CDR2 from the germline V gene are SGHTA and FQGNSA. Here the CDR3 reads CASSLDGSSYEQYF. For the CDR3, the DNA is TGTGCCAGCAGCTTAGACGGCTCCTCCTACGAGCAGTACTTC.

The V call is TRBV9, the J call TRBJ2-3; D possibly uses TRBD1 or TRBD2 (5 bases each). The ends were cut back, 3 bases at V and 2 bases at J, with 16 bases in the middle. Looked up from germline, CDR1 is SGDLS and CDR2 is YYNGEE. This CDR3 contains 16 residues. The chain's CDR3 is CASSALGRAHTDTQYF. In nucleotides, the CDR3 is TGTGCCAGCAGCGCCTTGGGGCGGGCCCACACAGATACGCAGTATTTT.

This clonotype has just a few counts. The gene calls are TRBV7-9 and TRBJ1-2, with no clear D. The CDR3 totals 13 residues. CDR1 and CDR2 (germline): SEHNR, FQNEAQ (reference sequence). The V gene lost 5 bases and the J gene lost 8 bases, with 15 bases spanning the gap. CDR3 in amino acids: CASSADTKGGYTF. CDR3 DNA sequence: TGTGCCAGCAGCGCTGACACAAAAGGGGGCTACACCTTC.

V usage is TRBV7-2 and J usage is TRBJ2-1; 10 bases align to TRBD2. J lost 4 bases, V lost 3 bases, and 3 bases had no gene match. The CDR3 is made up of 15 amino acids. Germline V gene sequence: CDR1 SGHTA, CDR2 FQGNSA. DNA for the CDR3: TGTGCCAGCAGCTTGGTGGGACTAGCGTACAATGAGCAGTTCTTC. Its protein is CASSLVGLAYNEQFF. Full variable domain (outside the CDR3, taken from reference TRBV7-2 and TRBJ2-1): GAGVSQSPSNKVTEKGKDVELRCDPISGHTALYWYRQSLGQGLEFLIYFQGNSAPDKSGLPSDRFSAERTGGSVSTLTIQRTQQEDSAVYLCASSLVGLAYNEQFFGPGTRLTVL.

The genes are TRBV2 and TRBJ2-3; 12 bases line up with TRBD2. The V gene end was trimmed by 6 bases and the J gene end by 6 bases; junction bases not matched to a gene: 10. The CDR3 runs to 16 residues. Germline V gene lookup returns CDR1 SNHLY and CDR2 FYNNEI. CDR3 sequence (DNA): TGTGCCAGCAGAGAACTAGCGGGAGGCACCGGGGATACGCAGTATTTT. Encoded protein: CASRELAGGTGDTQYF.